This TCR beta chain is from a study of blood T cell repertoires in COVID-19 (dated by TCRdb to the early 2020s). For the study in its entirety: The collaborator samples originated in the United States, Italy and Spain and spanned the acute and convalescent phases of COVID-19. Samples came from the ongoing ImmuneRACE study (first 160 participants) plus 1,254 subjects from 6 global collaborators. The dataset comprised deeply sampled blood TCRbeta repertoires from subjects exposed to, actively infected with, or recovered from COVID-19. The prospective study material was composed of cDNA or gDNA derived from T cells, B-cell-depleted T cells, or PBMCs. The sample metadata nearly always contained a de-identified subject ID, COVID-19 status, age in years and sex. The repertoires were made available in a free public database intended to serve as a resource for research on the immune response to SARS-CoV-2. HLA class I and class II types, where available, came from metadata supplied by the sample provider rather than from assay-based typing.

At one collaborating source in Seattle, patients were enrolled during active infection and were followed longitudinally through the course of disease. Collaborating institutions collected whole blood in K2EDTA tubes following their own protocols. For TCRbeta analysis, collaborator samples were shipped as frozen whole blood, as isolated PBMCs, or as DNA extracted from either sample type. TCRbeta CDR3 regions were amplified from genomic DNA by means of the immunoSEQ Assay, a bias-controlled multiplex PCR. Per the authors' processing: Nucleated cell counts per sample were estimated from amplification of reference gene primers within the assay. To quantify the absolute abundance of each unique TCRbeta CDR3 rearrangement, sequence reads were collapsed and filtered. Productive Simpson clonality was computed per sample as the square root of Simpson's diversity index over productive rearrangements. Sourced from immuneACCESS, this table was stored by TCRdb with only in-frame sequences that have V and J called. A share of the clones is absent; for the studies checked, an unresolved V gene accounts for under half, and the remainder has no known explanation. D and trimming come from the DNA, and the V and J calls and clone size come from that table. Recorded for this sample are some 350,000 clones; about nine tenths of them occurred a single time. About 7% of the sample lies in the top ten.

Note on this clone: Its antigen is unknown. Base qualities were left out, and no much larger clone turns up one base away.

The paper's findings and limits, for the study overall: How much clinical and demographic metadata was included differed by source and by participant, and the metadata was provided uncurated.

The TCR originated in a woman between 70 and 85 years old with COVID-19, enrolled during active disease. Material for sequencing was peripheral blood.

The sequenced DNA is TGTGCCAGCAGTTTAGCAGGTAGGGCTTTCTTT. Translation gives CASSLAGRAFF. The sequence joins TRBV27 to TRBJ1-1, with the D gene call left open. In the germline V gene (reference sequence), CDR1 corresponds to MNHEY and CDR2 to SMNVEV. Between the V and J ends, shortened by 2 bases and 11 bases respectively, the junction contains 9 bases. The CDR3 contains 11 residues, cysteine and phenylalanine counted. The DNA shown is the 33-base CDR3, in frame from base 1.